Listed below are T cell receptor beta chains from one sample, sequenced in a study of T cells after yellow fever vaccination. TCRdb recomputed calls from the 5' RACE reads with MiXCR, one row per CDR3 protein. The sample lists 150,000 to 200,000 distinct CDR3 sequences; approximately 9.7% were seen once. The sequencing here drew on CD8+ T cells sorted from PBMCs, taken 45 days after the yellow fever booster vaccination. The receptors were gathered from a man younger than 35 who received the YFV17D yellow fever vaccine. CDR3s include the opening cysteine and the closing phenylalanine or tryptophan. D genes are given only for firm matches. Size is omitted from some rows. Given values are once, few, many or a class for expanded clones.

d_call j_call clone_size v_call cdr3_nt cdr3_aa
- TRBJ2-1 few TRBV4-1 TGCGCCAGCAGCCAAAGAGGGGCGGGGGCCTCAGGAGATGAGCAGTTCTTC CASSQRGAGASGDEQFF
- TRBJ1-1 many TRBV5-1 TGCGCCAGCAGCAAGGAAGGGAAAGCTTTCTTT CASSKEGKAFF
- TRBJ1-2 - TRBV7-9 TGTGCCAGCAGCTTAAGACCTGACGGCTACACCTTC CASSLRPDGYTF
- TRBJ2-6 few TRBV7-9 TGTGCCAGCAGCTTAGGGCCAGTCAACGTCCTGACTTTC CASSLGPVNVLTF
- TRBJ1-1 - TRBV12-5 TGTGCTAGTGGTTCTGGAACAACTGAAGCTTTCTTT CASGSGTTEAFF
- TRBJ2-6 - TRBV7-8 TGTGCCAGCAGCTTATTATATCAGTCTGGGGCCAACGTCCTGACTTTC CASSLLYQSGANVLTF
TRBD1 TRBJ1-1 many TRBV19 TGTGCCAGTACCGACGGGACAGACCGAATGAACACTGAAGCTTTCTTT CASTDGTDRMNTEAFF
TRBD1 TRBJ2-3 few TRBV7-9 TGTGCCAGCAGCTTAGTGCAGGGGGGCACAGATACGCAGTATTTT CASSLVQGGTDTQYF
- TRBJ1-1 - TRBV7-9 TGTGCCAGCAGCTTAGAGAGGGGGATGGGTGAAGCTTTCTTT CASSLERGMGEAFF
TRBD1 TRBJ1-2 - TRBV20-1 TGCAGTGTTCCCCTCGGGACAGTTTTCTTCTATGGCTACACCTTC CSVPLGTVFFYGYTF
- TRBJ2-1 - TRBV7-8 TGTGCCAGCAGCTTATACCCCCCCGGATTAGCGGACAACAATGAGCAGTTCTTC CASSLYPPGLADNNEQFF
- TRBJ2-1 few TRBV5-1 TGCGCCAGCAGCTTGGTCCCGGGACTTTCCAGAGGCAATGAGCAGTTCTTC CASSLVPGLSRGNEQFF
TRBD1 TRBJ1-5 few TRBV4-1 TGCGCCAGCAGCCAAGGACAGGGGCTTCGGCATACTACCCAGCCCCAGCATTTT CASSQGQGLRHTTQPQHF
TRBD1 TRBJ1-2 - TRBV7-9 TGTGCCAGCAGCTTAGTCGGGCCCGACAGGGGGCTGGGCTATGGCTACACCTTC CASSLVGPDRGLGYGYTF
- TRBJ1-4 few TRBV2 TGTGCCATCGCCAGAGAAGTGGGGCGGTTGGAAAAACTGTTTTTT CAIAREVGRLEKLFF
TRBD2 TRBJ2-3 - TRBV19 TGTGCTACATCCCCGGGGGGGCGTAGCACAGATACGCAGTATTTT CATSPGGRSTDTQYF
TRBD1 TRBJ1-6 - TRBV7-2 TGTGCCAGCAACGACAGGGGGCGCGGGTCACCCCTCCACTTT CASNDRGRGSPLHF
- TRBJ2-7 few TRBV13 TGTGCCAGCAGCTTCTGGGCCCGGGAAATCCACGAGCAGTACTTC CASSFWAREIHEQYF
- TRBJ1-3 - TRBV7-8 TGTGCCAGCAGCTTACAGAGAGGGTTTCGAAACACCATATATTTT CASSLQRGFRNTIYF
- TRBJ2-7 many TRBV29-1 TGCAGCGTTCCCGGGACAAAGTATTACGAGCAGTACTTC CSVPGTKYYEQYF
TRBD1 TRBJ1-2 - TRBV6-4 TGTGCCAGCAGTGACTCCCCGGGACAGACTTATGGCTACACCTTC CASSDSPGQTYGYTF
- TRBJ2-4 many TRBV5-1 TGCGCCAGCAGCTTGACTGCGAGCAGGAAAAACATTCAGTACTTC CASSLTASRKNIQYF
- TRBJ2-7 - TRBV7-8 TGTGCCAGCAGCAACCGCCGGGACGGCTCCGAGCAGTACTTC CASSNRRDGSEQYF
TRBD2 TRBJ2-3 - TRBV4-1 TGCGCCAGCAGCCGGGAGGTAGCGGGGGGTCGCACAGATACGCAGTATTTT CASSREVAGGRTDTQYF
TRBD1 TRBJ1-2 many TRBV7-8 TGTGCCAGCAGCTCGCCACCGGACAGGGCGGGCGATGGCTACACCTTC CASSSPPDRAGDGYTF
- TRBJ1-1 - TRBV5-1 TGCGCCAGCAGCTTGGCGGTGCGGACTGAAGCTTTCTTT CASSLAVRTEAFF
TRBD1 TRBJ1-5 - TRBV6-1 TGTGCCAGCAGTAGGGGGCAAGGCCAGCCCCAGCATTTT CASSRGQGQPQHF
TRBD1 TRBJ1-2 many TRBV12-3/TRBV12-4 TGTGCCAGCAGTTGGGTCACAGGGGGCTATGGCTACACCTTC CASSWVTGGYGYTF
- TRBJ2-2 few TRBV20-1 TGCAGTGCTAAACTCACCGGGGAGCTGTTTTTT CSAKLTGELFF
- TRBJ2-5 - TRBV29-1 TGCAGCGTTGAAGATCTTGGGTACCAAGAGACCCAGTACTTC CSVEDLGYQETQYF
TRBD2 TRBJ2-1 few TRBV27 TGTGCCAGCAGTTATTTAGCGGGGGGGCCCAATGAGCAGTTCTTC CASSYLAGGPNEQFF
- TRBJ2-4 few TRBV4-3 TGCGCCAGCAGCCAAGATATTATCTGGGTAGCCAAAAACATTCAGTACTTC CASSQDIIWVAKNIQYF